The entry below describes one T cell receptor (beta chain). cDNA came from roughly 0.53 to 1 ug RNA primed by random hexamers. TCRdb reanalysed the immunoSEQ multiplex PCR reads using MiXCR and keeps one entry per CDR3 protein. This table has about 180,000 distinct CDR3 sequences, 85% to 95% appearing once. The authors sequenced TCR beta from blood CD8+ and CD4+ T cells. Isolation of CD8+ and CD4+ T cells was performed negatively, whereas enrichment of TEMRA cells was done by FACS. These data belong to a study of CD8 T cells in Susac syndrome. On the study more broadly: Patients with Susac syndrome were therapy-naive, on corticosteroids, or on intravenous immunoglobulin alone at the time that blood was drawn.

The CDR3 is 13 residues long. Trimming stripped 6 bases from V and 8 bases from J, with 19 bases between. Per the germline V gene, CDR1 is DFQATT and CDR2 is SNEGSKA (reference sequence). What was sequenced was CD4+ T cells from PBMCs. The chain joins TRBV20-1 to TRBJ1-2; tentatively, D is TRBD1 (5 bases). This TCR derives from a human donor with Susac syndrome. The CDR3 loop reads CSAPPGRDLGYTF. In nucleotides, the CDR3 is TGCAGTGCCCCCCCAGGGCGCGATTTAGGCTACACCTTC.